The clone carrying this TCR beta chain has only a few counts. Its antigen is not known. TCR beta CDR3 region amplification was performed from RNA transcripts. Carried out on the TCR CDR3, a first-round RT-PCR used the HTBI primer set. A single record per CDR3 protein comes from TCRdb applying MiXCR to the multiplex PCR reads. This sample has 250,000 to 350,000 distinct CDR3 sequences, with 15% to 20% found just once. This sample was included in a study of T cells in Graves' hyperthyroidism and ophthalmopathy. The CDR3 covers 16 residues. Per the germline V gene, CDR1 is KGHSH and CDR2 is LQKENI. J lost 1 base, V lost 3 bases, and 8 bases had no gene match. Every diagnosis used clinical symptoms, serum thyroxine and TRAb, thyroid ultrasound and orbital computed tomography. Study-wide findings and caveats: The model's output predicted ophthalmopathy at a median of 6.5 months prior to onset.

V usage is TRBV18 and J usage is TRBJ1-1, with 7 nucleotides matching TRBD1. This clonotype was obtained from a woman aged 60 to 75 with Graves' ophthalmopathy. The sample comprised blood. CDR3 in amino acids: CASSPQGGGSNTEAFF. CDR3 bases: TGTGCCAGCTCACCTCAGGGGGGCGGATCGAACACTGAAGCTTTCTTT. Drawing the rest from reference TRBV18 and TRBJ1-1, the complete variable domain is NAGVMQNPRHLVRRRGQEARLRCSPMKGHSHVYWYRQLPEEGLKFMVYLQKENIIDESGMPKERFSAEFPKEGPSILRIQQVVRGDSAAYFCASSPQGGGSNTEAFFGQGTRLTVV.